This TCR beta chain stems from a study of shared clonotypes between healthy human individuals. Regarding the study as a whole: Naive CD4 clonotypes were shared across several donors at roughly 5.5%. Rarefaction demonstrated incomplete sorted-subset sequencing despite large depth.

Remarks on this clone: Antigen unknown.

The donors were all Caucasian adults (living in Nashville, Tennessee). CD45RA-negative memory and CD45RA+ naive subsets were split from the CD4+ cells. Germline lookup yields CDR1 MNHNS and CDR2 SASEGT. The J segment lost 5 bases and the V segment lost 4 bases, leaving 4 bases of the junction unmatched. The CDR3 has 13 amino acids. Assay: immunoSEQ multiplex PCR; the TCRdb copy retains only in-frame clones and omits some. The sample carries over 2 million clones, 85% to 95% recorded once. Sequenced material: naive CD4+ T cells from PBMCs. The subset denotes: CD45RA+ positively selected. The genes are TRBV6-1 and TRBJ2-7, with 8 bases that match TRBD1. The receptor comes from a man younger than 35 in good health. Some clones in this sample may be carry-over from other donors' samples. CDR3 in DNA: TGTGCCAGCAGTGCGGACAGGGAAAACGAGCAGTACTTC. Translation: CASSADRENEQYF.